The text below deals with one TCR beta chain. Antigen unknown. This sample is part of a study of vaccination and CD4 T cells after COVID-19. The CDR3 totals 22 residues. Unmatched junction bases numbered 26, after V lost 4 bases and J lost 0 bases. Per the germline V gene, CDR1 is MNHEY and CDR2 is SMNVEV (reference sequence). Specified treatment: roughly 11-day PBMC culture with coronavirus spike peptide pools or control peptides (ViraFEST assay). Unexposed donor CD4+ T cells predated the COVID-19 pandemic, collected 2011-2018. An Oncomine TCR Beta short-read assay was used to sequence the DNA from cultured CD4+ T cells. TCRdb fed the PCR reads into MiXCR, producing one record per CDR3 protein. The repertoire holds 8,000 to 9,000 distinct CDR3 sequences, with less than 60% as singletons.

Sequenced material: CD4+ T cells from blood, cultured in vitro. V gene TRBV27 combines with J gene TRBJ2-7, with 8 bases that match TRBD2. This clonotype was obtained from a human donor in good health. The CDR3 sequence: CASSYYRYPGGGITVLSYEQYF. CDR3 coding DNA: TGTGCCAGCAGTTACTACCGATACCCTGGCGGGGGGATTACGGTCCTCTCCTACGAGCAGTACTTC.